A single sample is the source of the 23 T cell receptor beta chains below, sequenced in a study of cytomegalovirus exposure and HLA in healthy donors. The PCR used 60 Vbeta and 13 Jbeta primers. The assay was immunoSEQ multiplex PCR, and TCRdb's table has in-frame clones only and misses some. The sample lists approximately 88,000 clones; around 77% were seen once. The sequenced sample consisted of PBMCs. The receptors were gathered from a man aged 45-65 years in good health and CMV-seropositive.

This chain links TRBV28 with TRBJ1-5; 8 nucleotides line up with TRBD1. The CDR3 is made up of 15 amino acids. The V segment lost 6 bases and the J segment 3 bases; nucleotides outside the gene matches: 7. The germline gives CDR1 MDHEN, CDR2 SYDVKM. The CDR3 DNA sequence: TGTGCCAGCAGGACTGGGACAGGCCACAATCAGCCCCAGCATTTT. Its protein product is CASRTGTGHNQPQHF.

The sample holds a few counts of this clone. The CDR3, as DNA: TGTGCCAGCAGTGACTCAGGGTCCGGTGCCTATAATTCACCCCTCCACTTT. Translated: CASSDSGSGAYNSPLHF. V and J are TRBV2 and TRBJ1-6; tentatively, D is TRBD1 (5 bases). Germline lookup yields CDR1 SNHLY and CDR2 FYNNEI. Between the trimmed V and J ends, which lost 3 bases and 2 bases, there was a span of 14 bases. The CDR3 is 17 residues long.

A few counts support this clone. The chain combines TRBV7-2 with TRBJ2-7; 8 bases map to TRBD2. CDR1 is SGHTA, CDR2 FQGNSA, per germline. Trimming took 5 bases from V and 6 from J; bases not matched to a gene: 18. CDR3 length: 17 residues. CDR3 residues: CASSQKLPGLGMREQYF. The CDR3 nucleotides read TGTGCCAGCAGCCAGAAACTGCCGGGACTAGGCATGCGCGAGCAGTACTTC. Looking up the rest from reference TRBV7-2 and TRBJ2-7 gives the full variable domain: GAGVSQSPSNKVTEKGKDVELRCDPISGHTALYWYRQSLGQGLEFLIYFQGNSAPDKSGLPSDRFSAERTGGSVSTLTIQRTQQEDSAVYLCASSQKLPGLGMREQYFGPGTRLTVT.

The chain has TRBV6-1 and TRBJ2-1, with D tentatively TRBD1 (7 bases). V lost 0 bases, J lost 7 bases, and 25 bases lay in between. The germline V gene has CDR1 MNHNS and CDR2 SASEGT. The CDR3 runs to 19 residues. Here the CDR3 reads CASSEALLRGQGGWNEQFF. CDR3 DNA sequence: TGTGCCAGCAGTGAAGCGCTTCTAAGGGGGCAAGGGGGGTGGAATGAGCAGTTCTTC.

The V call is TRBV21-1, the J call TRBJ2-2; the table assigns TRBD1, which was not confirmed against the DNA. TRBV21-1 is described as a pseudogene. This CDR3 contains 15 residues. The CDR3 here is CASSPQGDKGRELFF. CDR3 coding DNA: TGTGCCAGCAGCCCTCAGGGGGATAAAGGTAGAGAGCTGTTTTTT.

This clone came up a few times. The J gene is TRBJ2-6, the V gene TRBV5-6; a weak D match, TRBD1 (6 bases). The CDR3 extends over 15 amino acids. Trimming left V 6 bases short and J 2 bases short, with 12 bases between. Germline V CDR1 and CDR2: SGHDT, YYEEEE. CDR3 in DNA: TGTGCCAGCAACTACAGGGTCCCTGGGGCCAACGTCCTGACTTTC. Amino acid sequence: CASNYRVPGANVLTF. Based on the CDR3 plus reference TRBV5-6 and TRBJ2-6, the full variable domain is DAGVTQSPTHLIKTRGQQVTLRCSPKSGHDTVSWYQQALGQGPQFIFQYYEEEERQRGNFPDRFSGHQFPNYSSELNVNALLLGDSALYLCASNYRVPGANVLTFGAGSRLTVL.

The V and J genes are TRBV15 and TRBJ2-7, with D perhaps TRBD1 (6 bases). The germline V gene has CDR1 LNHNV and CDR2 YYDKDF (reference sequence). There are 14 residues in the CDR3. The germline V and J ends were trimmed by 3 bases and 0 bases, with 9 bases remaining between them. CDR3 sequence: CATSRDSSSYEQYF. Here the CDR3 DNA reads TGTGCCACCAGCAGGGACAGCAGCTCCTACGAGCAGTACTTC.

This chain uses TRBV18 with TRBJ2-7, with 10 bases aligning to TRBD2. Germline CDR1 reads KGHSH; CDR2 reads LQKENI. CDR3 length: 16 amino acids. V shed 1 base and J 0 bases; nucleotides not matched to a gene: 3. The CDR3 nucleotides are TGTGCCAGCTCACCACTGGCTAGCGGGGGCTCCTACGAGCAGTACTTC. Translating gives CASSPLASGGSYEQYF.

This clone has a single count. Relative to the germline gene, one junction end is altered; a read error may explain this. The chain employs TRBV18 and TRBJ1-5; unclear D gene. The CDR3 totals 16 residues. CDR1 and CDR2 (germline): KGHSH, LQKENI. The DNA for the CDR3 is TGTGCCAGCTCTCCAAGCAGCGCTAATAGCAATCAGCCCCAGAATTTT. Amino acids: CASSPSSANSNQPQNF.

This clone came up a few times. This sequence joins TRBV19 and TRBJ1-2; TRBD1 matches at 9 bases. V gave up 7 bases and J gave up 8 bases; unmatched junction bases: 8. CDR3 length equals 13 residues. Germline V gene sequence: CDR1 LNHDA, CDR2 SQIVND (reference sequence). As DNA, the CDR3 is TGTGCCAGTATTGGGACAGGGATGGGCGGCTACACCTTC. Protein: CASIGTGMGGYTF. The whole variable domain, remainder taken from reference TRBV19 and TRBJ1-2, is DGGITQSPKYLFRKEGQNVTLSCEQNLNHDAMYWYRQDPGQGLRLIYYSQIVNDFQKGDIAEGYSVSREKKESFPLTVTSAQKNPTAFYLCASIGTGMGGYTFGSGTRLTVV.

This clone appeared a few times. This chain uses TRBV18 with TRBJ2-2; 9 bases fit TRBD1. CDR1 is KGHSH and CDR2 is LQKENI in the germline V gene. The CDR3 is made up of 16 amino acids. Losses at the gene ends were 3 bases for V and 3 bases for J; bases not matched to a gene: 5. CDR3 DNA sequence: TGTGCCAGCTCACCCTGGACAGGGGTCTACACCGGGGAGCTGTTTTTT. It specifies CASSPWTGVYTGELFF. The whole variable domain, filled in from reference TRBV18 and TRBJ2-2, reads NAGVMQNPRHLVRRRGQEARLRCSPMKGHSHVYWYRQLPEEGLKFMVYLQKENIIDESGMPKERFSAEFPKEGPSILRIQQVVRGDSAAYFCASSPWTGVYTGELFFGEGSRLTVL.

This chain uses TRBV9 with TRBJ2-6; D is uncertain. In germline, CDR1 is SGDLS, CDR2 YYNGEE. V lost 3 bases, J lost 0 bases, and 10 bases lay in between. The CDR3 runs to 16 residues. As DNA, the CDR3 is TGTGCCAGCAGCGGCCCACGGAGCTCTGGGGCCAACGTCCTGACTTTC. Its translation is CASSGPRSSGANVLTF.

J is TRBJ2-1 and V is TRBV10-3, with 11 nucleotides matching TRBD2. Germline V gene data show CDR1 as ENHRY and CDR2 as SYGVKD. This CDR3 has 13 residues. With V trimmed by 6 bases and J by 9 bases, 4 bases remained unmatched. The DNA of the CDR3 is TGTGCCATCAGGCCTAGCGGGGGGAGTGAGCAGTTCTTC. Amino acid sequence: CAIRPSGGSEQFF.

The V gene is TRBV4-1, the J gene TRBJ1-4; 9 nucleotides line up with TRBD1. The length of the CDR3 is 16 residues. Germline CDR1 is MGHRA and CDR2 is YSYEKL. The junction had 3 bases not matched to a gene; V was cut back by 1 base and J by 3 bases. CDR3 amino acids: CASSQGDRVANEKLFF. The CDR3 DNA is TGCGCCAGCAGCCAAGGGGACAGGGTGGCTAATGAAAAACTGTTTTTT.

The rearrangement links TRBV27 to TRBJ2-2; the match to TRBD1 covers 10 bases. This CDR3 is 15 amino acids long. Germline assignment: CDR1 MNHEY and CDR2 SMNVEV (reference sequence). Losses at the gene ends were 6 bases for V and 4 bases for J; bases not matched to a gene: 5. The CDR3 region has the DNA TGTGCCAGCAGACCCGACAGGGGGCTCACCGGGGAGCTGTTTTTT. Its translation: CASRPDRGLTGELFF.

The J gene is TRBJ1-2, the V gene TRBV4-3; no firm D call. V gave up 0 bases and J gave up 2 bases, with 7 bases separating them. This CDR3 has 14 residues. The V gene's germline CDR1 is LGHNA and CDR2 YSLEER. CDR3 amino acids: CASSQDPRNYGYTF. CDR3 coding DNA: TGCGCCAGCAGCCAAGACCCGAGGAACTATGGCTACACCTTC.

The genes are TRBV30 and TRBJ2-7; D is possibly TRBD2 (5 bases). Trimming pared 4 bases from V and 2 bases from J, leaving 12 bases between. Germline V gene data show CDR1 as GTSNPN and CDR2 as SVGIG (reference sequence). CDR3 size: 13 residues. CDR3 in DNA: TGTGCCTGGAATCGTGGACTGACCTACGAGCAGTACTTC. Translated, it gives CAWNRGLTYEQYF.

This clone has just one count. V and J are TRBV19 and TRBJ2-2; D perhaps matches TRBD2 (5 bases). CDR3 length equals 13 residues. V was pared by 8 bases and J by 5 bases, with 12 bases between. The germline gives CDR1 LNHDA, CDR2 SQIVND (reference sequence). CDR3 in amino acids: CASGRRDTGELFF. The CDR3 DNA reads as TGTGCCAGTGGACGACGGGATACCGGGGAGCTGTTTTTT.

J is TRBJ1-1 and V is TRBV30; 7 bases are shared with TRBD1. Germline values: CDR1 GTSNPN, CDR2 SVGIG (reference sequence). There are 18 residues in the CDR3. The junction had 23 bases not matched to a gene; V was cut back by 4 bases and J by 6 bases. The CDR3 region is CAWKPEGRDRSNVAEAFF. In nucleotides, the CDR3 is TGTGCCTGGAAACCCGAAGGCCGGGACAGATCTAATGTGGCTGAAGCTTTCTTT.

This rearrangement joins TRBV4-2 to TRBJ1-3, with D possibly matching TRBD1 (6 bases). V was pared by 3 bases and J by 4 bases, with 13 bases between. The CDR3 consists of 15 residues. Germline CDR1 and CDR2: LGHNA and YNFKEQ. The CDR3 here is CASSQLTGSGNTIYF. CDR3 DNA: TGTGCCAGCAGCCAGCTTACAGGGAGCGGAAACACCATATATTTT.

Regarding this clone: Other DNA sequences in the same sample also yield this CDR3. The CDR3 DNA sequence: TGTGCCAGCGGGGGAGGTCAGCCCCAGCATTTT. Its protein is CASGGGQPQHF. The chain recombines TRBV6-1 with TRBJ1-5, with a weak D call TRBD1 (5 bases). From germline, CDR1 is MNHNS and CDR2 SASEGT. The CDR3 contains 11 residues. V was cut by 8 bases and J by 6 bases, with 8 bases left in between.

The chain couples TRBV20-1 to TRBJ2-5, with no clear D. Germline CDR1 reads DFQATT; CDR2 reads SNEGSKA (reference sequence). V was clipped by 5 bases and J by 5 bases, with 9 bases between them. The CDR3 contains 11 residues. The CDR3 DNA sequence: TGCAGTGCTTTTTTCCGGGAGACCCAGTACTTC. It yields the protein CSAFFRETQYF.

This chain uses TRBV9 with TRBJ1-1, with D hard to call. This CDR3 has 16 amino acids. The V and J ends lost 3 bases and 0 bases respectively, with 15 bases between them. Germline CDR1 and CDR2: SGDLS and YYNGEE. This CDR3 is CASSGPRDTMNTEAFF. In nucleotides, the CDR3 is TGTGCCAGCAGCGGTCCGAGAGACACCATGAACACTGAAGCTTTCTTT.